A single sample is the source of the 16 T cell receptor beta chains below, sequenced in a study of cytomegalovirus exposure and HLA in healthy donors. 13 Jbeta primers and 60 Vbeta primers were used for the PCR. The method was immunoSEQ multiplex PCR; TCRdb's version includes in-frame clones alone and lacks a portion of them. Of 120,000 to 150,000 clones listed, 73% are singletons. Sequencing was carried out using PBMCs. The receptor set was obtained from a human donor in good health.

The gene calls are TRBV5-4 and TRBJ1-1; 9 bases map to TRBD1. Germline loops: CDR1 SGHNT, CDR2 YYREEE (reference sequence). The CDR3 is made up of 14 amino acids. V was clipped by 5 bases and J by 4 bases; unmatched bases: 6. The CDR3 reads CASSIQGAVTEAFF. The CDR3 bases are TGTGCCAGCAGTATACAGGGGGCGGTCACTGAAGCTTTCTTT.

The V gene is TRBV7-3, the J gene TRBJ2-1, with unresolved D. CDR3 length: 15 amino acids. Germline V lookup: CDR1 SGHTA, CDR2 FQGTGA. Trimming left V 0 bases short and J 4 bases short, with 10 bases between. CDR3 region: CASSLTDSRYNEQFF. The CDR3, as DNA: TGTGCCAGCAGCTTAACGGATAGCAGATACAATGAGCAGTTCTTC.

The V and J genes are TRBV4-1 and TRBJ1-1; D is uncertain. V was trimmed by 0 bases and J by 1 base, leaving 6 bases between them. This CDR3 region has 14 residues. Germline V gene sequence: CDR1 MGHRA, CDR2 YSYEKL. CDR3 amino acids: CASSQDVGNTEAFF. DNA of the CDR3: TGCGCCAGCAGCCAAGATGTCGGGAACACTGAAGCTTTCTTT.

In this sample, this clone turned up a few times. V is TRBV19 and J is TRBJ1-3, with D possibly matching TRBD1 (6 bases). V lost 10 bases and J 0 bases, leaving 16 bases between the germline ends. Germline CDR1 LNHDA, CDR2 SQIVND (reference sequence). The CDR3 covers 15 residues. The CDR3: CATISQGDSGNTIYF. For the CDR3, the DNA is TGTGCCACTATTTCACAGGGCGACTCTGGAAACACCATATATTTT.

This rearrangement joins TRBV10-3 to TRBJ2-7; 8 bases line up with TRBD1. With V trimmed by 4 bases and J by 7 bases, 3 bases remained unmatched. Germline V lookup: CDR1 ENHRY, CDR2 SYGVKD. The CDR3 sequence is 12 residues long. CDR3 residues: CAISGTGSEQYF. The CDR3 DNA follows: TGTGCCATCAGTGGGACAGGGTCTGAGCAGTACTTC.

The table lists this clone with a few counts. This chain links TRBV5-6 with TRBJ2-1, with D maybe TRBD1 (5 bases). The CDR3 loop spans 14 amino acids. The germline V gene has CDR1 SGHDT and CDR2 YYEEEE. V dropped 4 bases and J dropped 0 bases, with 8 bases sitting between them. In DNA form, the CDR3 reads TGTGCCAGCAGCCCGGACACCTCCTACAATGAGCAGTTCTTC. This translates into CASSPDTSYNEQFF.

The J gene is TRBJ2-1, the V gene TRBV29-1; 8 bases agree with TRBD2. This CDR3 is 14 amino acids long. The germline CDR1 and CDR2 sequences are SQVTM and ANQGSEA. The junction had 5 bases not matched to a gene; V was cut back by 3 bases and J by 4 bases. CDR3 residues: CSVESLAVYNEQFF. Written as DNA, the CDR3 is TGCAGCGTTGAGTCACTAGCGGTTTACAATGAGCAGTTCTTC.

The genes are TRBV18 and TRBJ1-3; no definite D call. This CDR3 has 15 amino acids. CDR1 and CDR2 from the germline V gene are KGHSH and LQKENI. The V end was cut by 2 bases, the J end by 9 bases, with 17 bases between. The CDR3, as DNA: TGTGCCAGCTCACCATCCGTGCCCGGGAAGGGCACCATATATTTT. Its translation is CASSPSVPGKGTIYF.

The chain joins TRBV29-1 to TRBJ1-2, with 7 bases fitting TRBD1. Trimming cost V 1 base and J 7 bases; bases outside gene matches: 6. Germline V CDR1 and CDR2: SQVTM, ANQGSEA. CDR3 length: 13 residues. The CDR3 loop reads CSVEAWQGGGYTF. CDR3 nucleotides: TGCAGCGTTGAAGCTTGGCAGGGGGGTGGCTACACCTTC. The complete variable domain, with remaining parts taken from reference TRBV29-1 and TRBJ1-2, reads SAVISQKPSRDICQRGTSLTIQCQVDSQVTMMFWYRQQPGQSLTLIATANQGSEATYESGFVIDKFPISRPNLTFSTLTVSNMSPEDSSIYLCSVEAWQGGGYTFGSGTRLTVV.

V is TRBV4-2 and J is TRBJ2-5; 11 nucleotides line up with TRBD2. The CDR3 contains 18 residues. V shed 0 bases, J shed 4 bases, and the junction held 10 bases outside the gene matches. In germline, CDR1 is LGHNA, CDR2 YNFKEQ. The CDR3 sequence: CASSQDPLLAGDGETQYF. CDR3 in DNA: TGTGCCAGCAGCCAAGATCCGCTACTAGCGGGAGATGGAGAGACCCAGTACTTC.

This rearrangement joins TRBV7-8 to TRBJ1-1, with 8 positions matching TRBD1. V dropped 1 base and J dropped 2; count of bases not matched to a gene: 15. This CDR3 has 19 amino acids. Per germline, CDR1 SGHVS and CDR2 FQNEAQ. CDR3 region: CASSLGATGEFGHNTEAFF. The CDR3 DNA reads as TGTGCCAGCAGCTTAGGGGCGACAGGGGAGTTTGGGCATAACACTGAAGCTTTCTTT.

This clone has only one observation. V and J are TRBV10-3 and TRBJ2-1, with TRBD2 matching 14 bases. Germline assignment: CDR1 ENHRY and CDR2 SYGVKD. The CDR3 consists of 18 residues. The junction had 12 bases not matched to a gene; V was cut back by 10 bases and J by 1 base. For the CDR3, the DNA is TGTGCCACTACCCTAGGGACTAGCGGGGGCTTATCCTACAATGAGCAGTTCTTC. Its translation: CATTLGTSGGLSYNEQFF.

V is TRBV19 and J is TRBJ1-2, with 8 nucleotides matching TRBD1. From germline, CDR1 is LNHDA and CDR2 SQIVND (reference sequence). The CDR3 runs 13 residues. With 5 bases clipped from V and 4 bases from J, the junction kept 3 bases outside the gene matches. The CDR3 sequence: CASSPGQGYGYTF. The CDR3 nucleotides are TGTGCCAGTAGTCCAGGACAGGGCTATGGCTACACCTTC.

The V call is TRBV28, the J call TRBJ2-3, with D maybe TRBD1 (5 bases). The germline V gene encodes CDR1 MDHEN and CDR2 SYDVKM. The CDR3 has 17 amino acids. V lost 4 bases, J lost 0 bases, and 17 bases lay in between. The CDR3 coding sequence is TGTGCCAGCAGTTCCCCTGACAGTACGGCTAGCACAGATACGCAGTATTTT. It codes for CASSSPDSTASTDTQYF.

This chain joins TRBV5-6 and TRBJ1-2, with D unresolved. The V end was cut by 0 bases, the J end by 7 bases, with 10 bases between. Germline V gives CDR1 SGHDT, CDR2 YYEEEE. The CDR3 contains 13 residues. Here the CDR3 DNA reads TGTGCCAGCAGCTTGGAAACCCGCAGTGGCTACACCTTC. Protein sequence: CASSLETRSGYTF.

The chain joins TRBV14 to TRBJ1-5; D remains unclear. There are 13 residues in the CDR3. Deletions cut 3 bases from V and 4 bases from J, with 7 bases between. Germline V lookup: CDR1 SGHDN, CDR2 FVKESK. CDR3 DNA sequence: TGTGCCAGCAGCCAGAGTGGTAATCAGCCCCAGCATTTT. Residues: CASSQSGNQPQHF.